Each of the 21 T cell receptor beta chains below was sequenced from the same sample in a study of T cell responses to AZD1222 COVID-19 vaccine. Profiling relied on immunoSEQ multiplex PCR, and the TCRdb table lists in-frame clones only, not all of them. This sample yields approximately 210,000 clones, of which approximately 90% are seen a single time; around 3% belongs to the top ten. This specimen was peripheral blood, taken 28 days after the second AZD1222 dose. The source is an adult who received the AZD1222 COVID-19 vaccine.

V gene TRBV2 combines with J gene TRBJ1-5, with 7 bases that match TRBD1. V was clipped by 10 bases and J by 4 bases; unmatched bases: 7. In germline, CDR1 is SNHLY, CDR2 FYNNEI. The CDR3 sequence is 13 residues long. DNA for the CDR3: TGTGCCACCGCGACAGGGTTAAATCAGCCCCAGCATTTT. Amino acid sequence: CATATGLNQPQHF.

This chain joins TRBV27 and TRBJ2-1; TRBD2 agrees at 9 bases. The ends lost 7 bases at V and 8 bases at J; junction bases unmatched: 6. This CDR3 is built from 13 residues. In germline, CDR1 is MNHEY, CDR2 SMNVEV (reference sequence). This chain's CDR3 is CASIPAGGHEQFF. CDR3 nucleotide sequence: TGTGCCAGCATCCCGGCGGGAGGGCATGAGCAGTTCTTC.

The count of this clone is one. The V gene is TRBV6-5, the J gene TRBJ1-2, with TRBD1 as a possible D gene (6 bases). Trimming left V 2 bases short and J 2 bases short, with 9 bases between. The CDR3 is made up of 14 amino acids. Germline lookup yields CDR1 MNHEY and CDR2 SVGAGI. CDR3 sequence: CASSYLGGNYGYTF. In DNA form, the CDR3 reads TGTGCCAGCAGTTACCTAGGGGGGAACTATGGCTACACCTTC.

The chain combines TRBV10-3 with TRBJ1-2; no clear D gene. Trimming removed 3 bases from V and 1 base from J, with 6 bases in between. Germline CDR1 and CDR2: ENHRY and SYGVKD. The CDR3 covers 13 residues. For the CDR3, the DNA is TGTGCCATCAGTGATTCTGTTAACTATGGCTACACCTTC. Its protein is CAISDSVNYGYTF.

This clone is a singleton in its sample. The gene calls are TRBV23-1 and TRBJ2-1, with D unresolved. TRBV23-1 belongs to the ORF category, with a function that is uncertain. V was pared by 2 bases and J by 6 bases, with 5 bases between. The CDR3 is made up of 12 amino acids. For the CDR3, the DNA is TGCGCCAGCAGTCAACAGTGCAATGAGCAGTTCTTC. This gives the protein CASSQQCNEQFF.

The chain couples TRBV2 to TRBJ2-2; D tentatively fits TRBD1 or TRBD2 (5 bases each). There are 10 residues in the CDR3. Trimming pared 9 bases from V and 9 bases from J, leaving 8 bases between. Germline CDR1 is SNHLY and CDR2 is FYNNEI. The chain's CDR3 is CASWGRELFF. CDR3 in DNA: TGTGCCAGTTGGGGGAGGGAGCTGTTTTTT. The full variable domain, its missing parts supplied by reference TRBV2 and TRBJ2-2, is EPEVTQTPSHQVTQMGQEVILRCVPISNHLYFYWYRQILGQKVEFLVSFYNNEISEKSEIFDDQFSVERPDGSNFTLKIRSTKLEDSAMYFCASWGRELFFGEGSRLTVL.

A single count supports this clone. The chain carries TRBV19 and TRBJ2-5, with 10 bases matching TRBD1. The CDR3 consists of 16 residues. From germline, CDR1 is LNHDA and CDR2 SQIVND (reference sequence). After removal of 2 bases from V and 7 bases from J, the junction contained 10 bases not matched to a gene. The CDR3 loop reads CASSISTGGFGGTQYF. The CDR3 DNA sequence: TGTGCCAGTAGTATATCGACAGGGGGCTTTGGGGGGACCCAGTACTTC.

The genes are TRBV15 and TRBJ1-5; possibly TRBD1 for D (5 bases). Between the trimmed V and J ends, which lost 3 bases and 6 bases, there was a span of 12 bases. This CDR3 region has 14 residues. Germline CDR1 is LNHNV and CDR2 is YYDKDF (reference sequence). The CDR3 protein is CATSRGRGTQPQHF. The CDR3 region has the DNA TGTGCCACCAGCAGGGGGCGAGGGACTCAGCCCCAGCATTTT.

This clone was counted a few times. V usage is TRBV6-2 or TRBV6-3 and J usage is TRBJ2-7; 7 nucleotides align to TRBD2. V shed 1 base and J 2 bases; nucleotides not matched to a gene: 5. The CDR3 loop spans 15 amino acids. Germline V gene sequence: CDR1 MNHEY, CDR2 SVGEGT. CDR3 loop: CASSYWLAETYEQYF. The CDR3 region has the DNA TGTGCCAGCAGTTACTGGCTAGCGGAAACCTACGAGCAGTACTTC.

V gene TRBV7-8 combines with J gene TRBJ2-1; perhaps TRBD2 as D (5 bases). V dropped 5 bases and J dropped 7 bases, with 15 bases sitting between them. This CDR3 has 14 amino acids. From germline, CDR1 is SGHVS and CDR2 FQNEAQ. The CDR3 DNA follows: TGTGCCAGCAGCATCCGACCATCGGGGAATGAGCAGTTCTTC. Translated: CASSIRPSGNEQFF.

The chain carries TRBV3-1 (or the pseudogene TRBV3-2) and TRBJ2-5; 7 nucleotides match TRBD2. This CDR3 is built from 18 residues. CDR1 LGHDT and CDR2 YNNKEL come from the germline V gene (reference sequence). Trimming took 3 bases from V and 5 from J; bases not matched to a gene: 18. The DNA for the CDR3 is TGTGCCAGCAGCCATATGACCGACGCTAGCGGCTACGGGGAGACCCAGTACTTC. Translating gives CASSHMTDASGYGETQYF.

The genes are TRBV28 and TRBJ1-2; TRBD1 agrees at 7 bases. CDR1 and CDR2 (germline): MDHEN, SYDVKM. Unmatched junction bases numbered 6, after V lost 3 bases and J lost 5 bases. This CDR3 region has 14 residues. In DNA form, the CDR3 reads TGTGCCAGCAGTTTCTTACAGGGGAAGTATGGCTACACCTTC. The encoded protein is CASSFLQGKYGYTF.

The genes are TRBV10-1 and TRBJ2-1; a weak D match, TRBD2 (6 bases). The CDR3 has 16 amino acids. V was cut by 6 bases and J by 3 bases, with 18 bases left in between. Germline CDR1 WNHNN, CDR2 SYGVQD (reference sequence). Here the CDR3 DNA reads TGCGCCAGCAGGTGGGAGGCGGGGAACCGCTACAATGAGCAGTTCTTC. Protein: CASRWEAGNRYNEQFF.

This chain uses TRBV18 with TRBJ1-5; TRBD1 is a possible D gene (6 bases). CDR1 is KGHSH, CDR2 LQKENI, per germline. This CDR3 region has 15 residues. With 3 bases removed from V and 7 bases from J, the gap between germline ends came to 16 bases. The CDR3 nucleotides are TGTGCCAGCTCACCCTCGGCGGGGGCAGAGCAGCCCCAGCATTTT. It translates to CASSPSAGAEQPQHF.

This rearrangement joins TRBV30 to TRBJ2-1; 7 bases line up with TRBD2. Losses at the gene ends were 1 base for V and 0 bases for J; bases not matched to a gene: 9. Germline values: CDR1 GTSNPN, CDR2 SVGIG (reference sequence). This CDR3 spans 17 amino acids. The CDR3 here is CAWSGVAGSSSYNEQFF. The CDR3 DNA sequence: TGTGCCTGGAGTGGGGTAGCGGGCTCCTCCTCCTACAATGAGCAGTTCTTC. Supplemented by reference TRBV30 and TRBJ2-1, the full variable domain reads SQTIHQWPATLVQPVGSPLSLECTVEGTSNPNLYWYRQAAGRGLQLLFYSVGIGQISSEVPQNLSASRPQDRQFILSSKKLLLSDSGFYLCAWSGVAGSSSYNEQFFGPGTRLTVL.

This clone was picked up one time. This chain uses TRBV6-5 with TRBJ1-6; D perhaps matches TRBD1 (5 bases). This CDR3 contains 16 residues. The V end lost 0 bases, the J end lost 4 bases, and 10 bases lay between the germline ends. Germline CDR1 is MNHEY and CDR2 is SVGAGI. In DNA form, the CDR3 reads TGTGCCAGCAGTTACTCGGGGCTAATGTATAATTCACCCCTCCACTTT. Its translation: CASSYSGLMYNSPLHF.

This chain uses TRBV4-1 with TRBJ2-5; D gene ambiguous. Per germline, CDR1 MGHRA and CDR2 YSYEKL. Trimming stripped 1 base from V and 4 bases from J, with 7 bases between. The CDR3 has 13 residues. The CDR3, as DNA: TGCGCCAGCAGCCAAGTCGTGCCAGAGACCCAGTACTTC. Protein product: CASSQVVPETQYF.

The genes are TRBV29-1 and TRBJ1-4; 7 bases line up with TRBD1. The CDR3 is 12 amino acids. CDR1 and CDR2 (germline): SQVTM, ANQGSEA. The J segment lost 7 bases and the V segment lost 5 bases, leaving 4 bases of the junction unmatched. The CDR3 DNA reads TGCAGCGTTATGACAGGGAGTGAAAAACTGTTTTTT. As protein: CSVMTGSEKLFF.

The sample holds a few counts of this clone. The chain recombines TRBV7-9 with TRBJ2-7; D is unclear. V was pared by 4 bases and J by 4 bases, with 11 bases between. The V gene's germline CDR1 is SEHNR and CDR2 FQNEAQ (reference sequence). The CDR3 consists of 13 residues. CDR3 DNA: TGTGCCAGCAGCTCCGGTGCCCTGTACGAGCAGTACTTC. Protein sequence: CASSSGALYEQYF.

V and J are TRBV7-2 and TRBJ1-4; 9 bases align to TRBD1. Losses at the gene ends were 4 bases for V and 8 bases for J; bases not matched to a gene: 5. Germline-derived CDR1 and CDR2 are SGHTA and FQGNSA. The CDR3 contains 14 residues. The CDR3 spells CASSSNRGLEKLFF. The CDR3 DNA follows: TGTGCCAGCAGCTCGAACAGGGGGCTAGAAAAACTGTTTTTT.

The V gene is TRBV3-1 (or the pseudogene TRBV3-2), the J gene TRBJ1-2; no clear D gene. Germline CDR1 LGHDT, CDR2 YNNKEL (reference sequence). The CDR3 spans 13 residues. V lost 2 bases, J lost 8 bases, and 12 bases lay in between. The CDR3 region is CASSQSPDRGYTF. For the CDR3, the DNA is TGTGCCAGCAGCCAATCTCCGGATAGGGGCTACACCTTC.